This T cell receptor (beta chain) was recovered during a study of T-cell memory formation after mild COVID-19 (dated by TCRdb to the early 2020s). Background on the whole study: TCR sequence clusters from the two donors were found to be largely donor specific. Longitudinal TCRalpha and TCRbeta repertoire sequencing tracked T-cell clones expanding and contracting after mild COVID-19 in two donors. The cohort was made up of two young adult volunteers, one female and one male, who were previously healthy.

CDR1 SGHRS and CDR2 YFSETQ are derived from the germline V gene. Trimming takes 0 bases from V and 7 bases from J, and the germline ends sit 10 bases apart. The CDR3 sequence holds 13 residues, the cysteine and phenylalanine included. Just the 39-base CDR3 DNA is kept, in frame starting at base 1. To note about this clonotype: This receptor's antigen is unknown. Per-nucleotide qualities are absent, and no much larger clonotype sits a single base away.

Ficoll-Paque density gradient centrifugation was the method used to isolate PBMCs. Findings and caveats that apply to the study as a whole: SARS-CoV-2 specificity of the second-wave clones peaking on day 37 was not confirmed. From day 15 to 85, contracting clones showed balanced CD4/CD8 phenotypes, whereas a second wave of clones that expanded from day 15 to 37 leaned towards CD4+. The study included only a couple of mild cases, and larger cohorts that include severe cases with pre-infection samples were judged to be necessary. Some responding clones were detected in pre-infection memory, suggesting pre-existing cross-reactive memory T cells joined the SARS-CoV-2 response. Contracting CD4+ clones turned up mainly in the CM and EM memory subsets, whereas EMRA was where CD8+ clones were enriched.

Instrument used: Illumina NovaSeq 6000. cDNA libraries for TCRalpha and TCRbeta were prepared by 5'RACE using constant-segment primers, with sample barcodes and unique molecular identifiers added. RNA was extracted from every sample with Trizol reagent. The libraries were amplified in two PCR steps, and the second step added a second sample barcode and Illumina TruSeq adapters. The libraries were sequenced on an Illumina NovaSeq using 2 x 150 bp paired-end reads. The source study handled its data this way. The reads were demultiplexed and collapsed into UMI-guided consensus sequences using migec v1.2.7. Using mixcr v2.1.11, the UMI consensuses were aligned to TRA and TRB V and J templates and assembled into clonotypes. Expanded or contracted clonotypes were those called significant by both edgeR and NoisET, with noise models trained on biological replicates. edgeR calls used a false discovery rate-adjusted p below 0.01 and a log2 fold-change threshold of 1. PCA with hierarchical clustering of max-normalized trajectories of the 1000 most abundant clonotypes was used as exploratory dynamics analysis. The CD4 or CD8 phenotype of responding clones was assigned using the separately sequenced CD4+ and CD8+ repertoires. TCRdb reprocessed the public reads (quality trimming at Q25 with fastp, clone calling with MiXCR) and kept in-frame beta chains. Rows are combined by CDR3 protein, so each entry shows the most common genes and DNA. In this record, the V and J calls reflect TCRdb's handling and not the investigators' own analysis. This sample is represented by 130,000 to 150,000 distinct CDR3 sequences; less than 20% of them were singletons. The ten largest clones capture 2% to 2.5% of the sample.

Here the chain combines TRBV5-1 and TRBJ2-5; TRBD2 could be the D gene, as 6 bases match. Material: PBMCs or a T cell subset sorted from them (not recorded which). This clonotype originated in an adult woman who had mild COVID-19 (a few samples of this study predate the infection). The sample titles of this study are shuffled in the database, so cell type and time point are left out; the donor was told from shared clones. The CDR3 in this case is CASSLAHSGTQYF. The sequenced DNA is TGCGCCAGCAGCTTGGCCCATAGCGGGACCCAGTACTTC. Supplemented by the reference TRBV5-1 and TRBJ2-5 proteins around the CDR3, the complete variable domain is KAGVTQTPRYLIKTRGQQVTLSCSPISGHRSVSWYQQTPGQGLQFLFEYFSETQRNKGNFPGRFSGRQFSNSRSEMNVSTLELGDSALYLCASSLAHSGTQYFGPGTRLLVL.